Following are 3 T cell receptor beta chains from one sample sequenced in a study of CD8 T cells in Susac syndrome. The authors reverse transcribed roughly 0.5 to 1 ug RNA with random hexamers. In TCRdb, the immunoSEQ multiplex PCR reads were re-called with MiXCR into one record per CDR3 protein. Among fewer than 350,000 distinct CDR3 sequences listed, around 90% were seen once. Sequenced input: CD4+ T cells from PBMCs. These receptors were collected from a human donor with multiple sclerosis.

Concerning this clonotype itself: An end of the junction does not agree with germline; a read error may underlie this. V is TRBV2 and J is TRBJ2-6; D might be TRBD1 or TRBD2, each matching 5 bases. CDR1 and CDR2 (germline): SNHLY, FYNNEI. This CDR3 has 13 amino acids. CDR3 bases: TGTGCCAGCAAGGACTCTGGGGCCAACGTCCTGATTTTC. It is translated as CASKDSGANVLIF.

The chain uses TRBV7-3 and TRBJ2-5; 7 nucleotides align to TRBD1. J was trimmed by 0 bases and V by 1 base; bases with no gene match: 2. From germline, CDR1 is SGHTA and CDR2 FQGTGA. The CDR3 is 15 amino acids. Here the CDR3 reads CASSLIGTDQETQYF. The CDR3 region has the DNA TGTGCCAGCAGCTTAATCGGGACAGACCAAGAGACCCAGTACTTC.

This sequence joins TRBV7-2 and TRBJ2-2; no definite D call. V was cut by 3 bases and J by 9 bases, with 14 bases left in between. Germline lookup yields CDR1 SGHTA and CDR2 FQGNSA. The CDR3 consists of 14 residues. This CDR3 is CASSLAVSAWELFF. The CDR3 nucleotides are TGTGCCAGCAGCTTGGCAGTTTCTGCGTGGGAGCTGTTTTTT. Together with reference TRBV7-2 and TRBJ2-2, the CDR3 gives the full variable domain: GAGVSQSPSNKVTEKGKDVELRCDPISGHTALYWYRQSLGQGLEFLIYFQGNSAPDKSGLPSDRFSAERTGGSVSTLTIQRTQQEDSAVYLCASSLAVSAWELFFGEGSRLTVL.